These T cell receptor beta chains were read from a single sample in a study of blood T cell repertoires in COVID-19. The repertoire was sequenced with immunoSEQ multiplex PCR; TCRdb's copy has only in-frame clones and lacks some. The table lists hundreds of thousands of clones, about nine tenths of them singletons. The sequencing input was PBMCs or T cells enriched from blood (not recorded which). These TCRs come from a woman aged 25 to 45 with acute COVID-19. The conserved cysteine and the conserved F or W are not part of the CDR3 here. The order of the fields is V gene, CDR3 protein.

V gene: TRBV30
CDR3 protein: AWSHSGGEQY

V gene: TRBV11-1
CDR3 protein: ASSLGGGANIQY

V gene: TRBV3-1/TRBV3-2
CDR3 protein: ASSAPERGELF

V gene: TRBV7-8
CDR3 protein: ASSSYTQGKDGYT

V gene: TRBV2
CDR3 protein: ASSDDGGQNTEAF

V gene: TRBV28
CDR3 protein: ASRTSLAANSPLH

V gene: TRBV6-5
CDR3 protein: ASSRNGREDGYT

V gene: TRBV28
CDR3 protein: ASNHRGWNTEAF

V gene: TRBV25-1
CDR3 protein: ASSESTGQGANQPQH

V gene: TRBV30
CDR3 protein: AWRLASETQY

V gene: TRBV27
CDR3 protein: ASSSSPGGNQPQH

V gene: TRBV7-2
CDR3 protein: ASSLRLAGYTDTQY

V gene: TRBV6-5
CDR3 protein: ASSYKGGGSPLH

V gene: TRBV7-9
CDR3 protein: ASSLVAENTEAF

V gene: TRBV12-1
CDR3 protein: ASSPQGLADEQF

V gene: TRBV3-1/TRBV3-2
CDR3 protein: ASSQRLGADTQY

V gene: TRBV28
CDR3 protein: ASSSGLAGWNEQF

V gene: TRBV29-1
CDR3 protein: SVRTGLAGLTGELF

V gene: TRBV7-6
CDR3 protein: ASSLLGQVGNEQF

V gene: TRBV4-3
CDR3 protein: ASSLGPGEAF

V gene: TRBV7-9
CDR3 protein: ASSLGRSSGNTIY

V gene: TRBV7-8
CDR3 protein: ASSTGQGYQPQH

V gene: TRBV19
CDR3 protein: ASTKATTGELF

V gene: TRBV18
CDR3 protein: ASSLGQETLSGYEQY

V gene: TRBV5-4
CDR3 protein: ASSPLGAVRETQY

V gene: TRBV7-9
CDR3 protein: ASSLRQGGTEAF

V gene: TRBV3-1/TRBV3-2
CDR3 protein: ASSFGGSNTGELF

V gene: TRBV6-5
CDR3 protein: ATEGSGANVLT

V gene: TRBV11-3
CDR3 protein: ASSSTWDRGRGEQF

V gene: TRBV10-1
CDR3 protein: ATPRDRSPETQY

V gene: TRBV27
CDR3 protein: ASSLRAGGGTAGYT

V gene: TRBV2
CDR3 protein: ASRVEDRVSGYT

V gene: TRBV7-9
CDR3 protein: ASSSATDSNYGYT

V gene: TRBV9
CDR3 protein: ASSVGGRELSSPLH

V gene: TRBV10-1
CDR3 protein: ASSSSGDQPQH

V gene: TRBV9
CDR3 protein: ASSVAVNTEAF

V gene: TRBV3-1/TRBV3-2
CDR3 protein: ASSIRQSMNYGYT

V gene: TRBV10-2
CDR3 protein: VSSGSFSSPLH

V gene: TRBV7-3
CDR3 protein: ASSFKRDTNTGELF

V gene: TRBV7-9
CDR3 protein: ASSLGGSGDQPQH

V gene: TRBV28
CDR3 protein: ASGAGGPDEQF

V gene: TRBV7-2
CDR3 protein: ASSSTSSGLRANEQF

V gene: TRBV28
CDR3 protein: ASSPPGQGRSPLH

V gene: TRBV6-1
CDR3 protein: ASSELGRGKTDTQY

V gene: TRBV9
CDR3 protein: ASSKTGKNTEAF

V gene: TRBV12-3/TRBV12-4
CDR3 protein: ASIFRGNTEAF

V gene: TRBV5-1
CDR3 protein: ASSLGGHNTGELF

V gene: TRBV5-4
CDR3 protein: ASSSAGEAYTQY

V gene: TRBV2
CDR3 protein: ASSESGSQETQY

V gene: TRBV29-1
CDR3 protein: SVEDPAGAYNEQF

V gene: TRBV28
CDR3 protein: APRLFSGGGTGELF

V gene: TRBV5-4
CDR3 protein: ASSLGADYNEQF

V gene: TRBV11-3
CDR3 protein: ASSRGLPNEQF

V gene: TRBV20-1
CDR3 protein: SASDPQGGYGYT

V gene: TRBV10-3
CDR3 protein: AISGQQRNTIY

V gene: TRBV27
CDR3 protein: ASSFIGQGDTEAF

V gene: TRBV28
CDR3 protein: ASSSWALSGGAVETQY

V gene: TRBV18
CDR3 protein: ASSRAGQETQY

V gene: TRBV15
CDR3 protein: ATSRDSGTGNQPQH